A selection of T cell receptor beta chains follows, all from one sample in a study of blood T cells in healthy people across ages. TCRdb re-derived calls from the 5' RACE reads in MiXCR, one entry per CDR3 protein. The sample includes about 1.6 million distinct CDR3 sequences, around 35% seen only once; the top ten take about 11%. Material for sequencing was blood. Every receptor here comes from a woman aged 30 to 39 in good health. Both conserved end residues are part of each CDR3. Fields, in order: V gene, J gene, CDR3 protein.

TRBV4-1	TRBJ1-1	CASSQVGGRQQNTEAFF
TRBV20-1	TRBJ2-3	CSALAGGADTQYF
TRBV29-1	TRBJ1-2	CSVAGTSNYGYTF
TRBV6-1	TRBJ2-1	CASSEQAGVEQFF
TRBV20-1	TRBJ2-5	CSATSGGAGPARPQYF
TRBV11-2	TRBJ1-2	CASRTGTVGGYGYTF
TRBV20-1	TRBJ2-7	CSARDPTSGPPRSYEQYF
TRBV7-3	TRBJ2-5	CASSPRGTVEETQYF
TRBV7-9	TRBJ2-7	CASSSPGGGPHEQYF
TRBV20-1	TRBJ2-2	CSARLSTGAGELFF
TRBV30	TRBJ1-6	CAGRTGGNSPLHF
TRBV30	TRBJ2-5	CAWRVNQETQYF
TRBV6-1	TRBJ2-1	CASSEGSGTPSNEQFF
TRBV4-1	TRBJ2-3	CASSQTTDYHDTQYF
TRBV27	TRBJ2-5	CASSLSFRETQYF
TRBV5-6	TRBJ2-1	CASSLPRPGLADNEQFF
TRBV9	TRBJ2-1	CASSTGPDRGQNEQFF
TRBV11-2	TRBJ2-1	CASSSDSRFNEQFF
TRBV5-1	TRBJ2-3	CASSGWGPDTQYF
TRBV5-1	TRBJ2-3	CASSLQIYGTDTQYF
TRBV6-2/TRBV6-3	TRBJ2-7	CASSYGGASSYEQYF
TRBV20-1	TRBJ2-3	CSARDRRLGTDTQYF
TRBV9	TRBJ1-6	CASSPQTGGSGMALHF
TRBV7-3	TRBJ2-3	CASSWDWTDTQYF
TRBV2	.	CASSVTSGGWDEQYF
TRBV20-1	TRBJ1-1	CSAQPLGTGGITEAFF
TRBV7-9	TRBJ2-1	CASSFRAGGHEQFF
TRBV29-1	TRBJ2-1	CSVAPLAGGPNEQFF
TRBV5-6	TRBJ1-5	CASSLRGASQPQHF
TRBV27	TRBJ1-1	CASIPRARGGWTEAFF
TRBV29-1	TRBJ1-1	CSVAGNFNTEAFF
TRBV12-3/TRBV12-4	TRBJ1-1	CASIDLMMNTEAFF
TRBV15	TRBJ1-5	CATSNALVGFGQPQHF
TRBV10-3	TRBJ2-5	CAISELSSGGDETQYF
TRBV7-9	.	CASSLAVPYPYEQYF
TRBV20-1	TRBJ2-7	CSARHKHSYEQYF
TRBV6-1	TRBJ2-1	CASRLDRLREQFF